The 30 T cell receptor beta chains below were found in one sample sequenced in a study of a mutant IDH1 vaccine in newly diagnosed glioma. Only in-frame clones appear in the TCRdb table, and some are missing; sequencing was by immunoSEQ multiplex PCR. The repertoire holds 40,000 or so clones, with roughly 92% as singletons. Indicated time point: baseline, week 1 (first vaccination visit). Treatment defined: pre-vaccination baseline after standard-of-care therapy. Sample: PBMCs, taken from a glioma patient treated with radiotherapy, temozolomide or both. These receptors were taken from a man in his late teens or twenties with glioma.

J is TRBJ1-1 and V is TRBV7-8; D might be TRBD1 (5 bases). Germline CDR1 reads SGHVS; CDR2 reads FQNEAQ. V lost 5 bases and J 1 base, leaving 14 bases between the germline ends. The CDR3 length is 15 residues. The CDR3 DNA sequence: TGTGCCAGCAGCCCCCGGGGGGGTTGGAACACTGAAGCTTTCTTT. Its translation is CASSPRGGWNTEAFF.

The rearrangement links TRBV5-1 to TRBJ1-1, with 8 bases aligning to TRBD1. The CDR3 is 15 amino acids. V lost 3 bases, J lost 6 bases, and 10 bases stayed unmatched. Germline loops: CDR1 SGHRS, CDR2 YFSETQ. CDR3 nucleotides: TGCGCCAGCAGCTCCGGACAGGGTGGATGGGCTGAAGCTTTCTTT. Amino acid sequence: CASSSGQGGWAEAFF.

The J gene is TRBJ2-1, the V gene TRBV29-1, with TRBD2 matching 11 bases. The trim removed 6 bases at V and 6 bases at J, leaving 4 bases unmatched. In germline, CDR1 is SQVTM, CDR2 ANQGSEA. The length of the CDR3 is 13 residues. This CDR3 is CSVPLAGGNEQFF. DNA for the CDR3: TGCAGCGTACCCCTAGCGGGAGGCAATGAGCAGTTCTTC.

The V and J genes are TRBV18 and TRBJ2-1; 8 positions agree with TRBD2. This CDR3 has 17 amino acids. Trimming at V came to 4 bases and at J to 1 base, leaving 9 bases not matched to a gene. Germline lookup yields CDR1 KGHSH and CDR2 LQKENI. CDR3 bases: TGTGCCAGCTCACTCACTAGCGGAGGGGGTTCCTACAATGAGCAGTTCTTC. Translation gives CASSLTSGGGSYNEQFF.

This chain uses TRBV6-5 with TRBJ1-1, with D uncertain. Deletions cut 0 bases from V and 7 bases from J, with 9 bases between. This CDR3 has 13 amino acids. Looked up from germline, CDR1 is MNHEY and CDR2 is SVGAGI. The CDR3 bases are TGTGCCAGCAGTTACTCGAGTCCAGGTGAAGCTTTCTTT. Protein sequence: CASSYSSPGEAFF.

The CDR3 sequence is CASSHHRDGYEQYF. The CDR3 region has the DNA TGTGCCAGCAGCCACCACCGGGACGGCTACGAGCAGTACTTC. V and J are TRBV28 and TRBJ2-7; D may be TRBD1 or TRBD2 (5 bases each). CDR3 length: 14 amino acids. The V end lost 6 bases, the J end lost 3 bases, and 15 bases lay between the germline ends. Germline loops: CDR1 MDHEN, CDR2 SYDVKM.

The CDR3: CAGQREPYEQYF. The CDR3 DNA sequence: TGTGCCGGACAGCGGGAGCCCTACGAGCAGTACTTC. The chain links TRBV6-4 to TRBJ2-7; 8 bases line up with TRBD2. Losses at the gene ends were 11 bases for V and 2 bases for J; bases not matched to a gene: 5. CDR3 length: 12 amino acids. From germline, CDR1 is MRHNA and CDR2 SNTAGT.

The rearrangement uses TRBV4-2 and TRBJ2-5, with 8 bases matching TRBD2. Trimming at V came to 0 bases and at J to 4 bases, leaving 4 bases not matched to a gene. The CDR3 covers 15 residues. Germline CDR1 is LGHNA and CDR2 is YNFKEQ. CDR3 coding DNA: TGTGCCAGCAGCCAAGATCGGGGGGGGACAGAGACCCAGTACTTC. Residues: CASSQDRGGTETQYF.

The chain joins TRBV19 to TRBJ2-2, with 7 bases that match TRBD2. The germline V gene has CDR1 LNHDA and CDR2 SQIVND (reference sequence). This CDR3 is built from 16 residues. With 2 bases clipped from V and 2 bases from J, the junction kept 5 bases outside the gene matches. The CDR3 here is CASSIRGRGNTGELFF. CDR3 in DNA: TGTGCCAGTAGTATACGGGGGAGGGGAAACACCGGGGAGCTGTTTTTT.

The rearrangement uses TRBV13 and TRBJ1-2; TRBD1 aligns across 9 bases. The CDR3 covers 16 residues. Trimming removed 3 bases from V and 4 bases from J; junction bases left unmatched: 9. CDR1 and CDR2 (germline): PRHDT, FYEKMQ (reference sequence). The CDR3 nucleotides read TGTGCCAGCAGCTTTTACTTGGACAGGGGTAGCTATGGCTACACCTTC. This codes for CASSFYLDRGSYGYTF.

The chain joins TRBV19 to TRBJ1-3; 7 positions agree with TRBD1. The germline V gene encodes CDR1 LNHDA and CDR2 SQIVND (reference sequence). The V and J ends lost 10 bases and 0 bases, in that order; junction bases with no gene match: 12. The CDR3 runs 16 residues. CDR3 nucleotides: TGTGCCACCTCGACAGGGAACGTATTCTCTGGAAACACCATATATTTT. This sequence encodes CATSTGNVFSGNTIYF. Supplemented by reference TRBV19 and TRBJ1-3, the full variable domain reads DGGITQSPKYLFRKEGQNVTLSCEQNLNHDAMYWYRQDPGQGLRLIYYSQIVNDFQKGDIAEGYSVSREKKESFPLTVTSAQKNPTAFYLCATSTGNVFSGNTIYFGEGSWLTVV.

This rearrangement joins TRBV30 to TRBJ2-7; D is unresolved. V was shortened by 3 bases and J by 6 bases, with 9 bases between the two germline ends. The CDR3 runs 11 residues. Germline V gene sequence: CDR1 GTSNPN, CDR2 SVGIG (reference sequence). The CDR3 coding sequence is TGTGCCTGGAGCCTGACGGGCGAGCAGTACTTC. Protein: CAWSLTGEQYF.

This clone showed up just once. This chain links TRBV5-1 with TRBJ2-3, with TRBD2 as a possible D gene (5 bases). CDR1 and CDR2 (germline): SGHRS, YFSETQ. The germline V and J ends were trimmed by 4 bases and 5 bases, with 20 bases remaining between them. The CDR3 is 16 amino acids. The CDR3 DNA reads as TGCGCCAGCAGCATCCTCGGCGGAGGTGAGGGAGATACGCAGTATTTT. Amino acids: CASSILGGGEGDTQYF.

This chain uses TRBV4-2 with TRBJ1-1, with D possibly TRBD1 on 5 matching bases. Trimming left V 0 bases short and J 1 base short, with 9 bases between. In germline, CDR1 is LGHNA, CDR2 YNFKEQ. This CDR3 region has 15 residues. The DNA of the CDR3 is TGTGCCAGCAGCCAAGACGAGGGGCGGAACACTGAAGCTTTCTTT. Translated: CASSQDEGRNTEAFF.

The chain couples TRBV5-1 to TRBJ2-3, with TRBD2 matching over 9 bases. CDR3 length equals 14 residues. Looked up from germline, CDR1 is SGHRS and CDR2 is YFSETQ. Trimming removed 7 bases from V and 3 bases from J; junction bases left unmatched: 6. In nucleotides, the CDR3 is TGCGCCAGCGGCGCGGGAGGGTATACAGATACGCAGTATTTT. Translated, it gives CASGAGGYTDTQYF.

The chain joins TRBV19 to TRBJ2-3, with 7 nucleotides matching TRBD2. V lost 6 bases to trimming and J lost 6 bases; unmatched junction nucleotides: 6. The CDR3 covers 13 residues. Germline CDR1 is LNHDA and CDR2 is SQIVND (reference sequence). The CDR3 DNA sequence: TGTGCCAGTAGCCTCCGGGAGGCGGATACGCAGTATTTT. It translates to CASSLREADTQYF.

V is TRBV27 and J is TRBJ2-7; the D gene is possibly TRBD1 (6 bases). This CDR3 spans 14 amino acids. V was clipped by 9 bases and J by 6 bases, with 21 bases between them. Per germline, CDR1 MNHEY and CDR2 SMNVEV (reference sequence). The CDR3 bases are TGTGCCAGTAAAGGGGGTACCTGGACGGGCGAGCAGTACTTC. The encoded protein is CASKGGTWTGEQYF.

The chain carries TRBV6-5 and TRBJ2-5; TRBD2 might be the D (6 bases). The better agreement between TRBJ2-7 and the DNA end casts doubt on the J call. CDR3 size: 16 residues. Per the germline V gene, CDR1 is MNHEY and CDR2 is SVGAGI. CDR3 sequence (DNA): TGTGCCAGCAGTTACGCTACAAGGACTAACTCCTACGAGCAGTACTTC. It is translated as CASSYATRTNSYEQYF.

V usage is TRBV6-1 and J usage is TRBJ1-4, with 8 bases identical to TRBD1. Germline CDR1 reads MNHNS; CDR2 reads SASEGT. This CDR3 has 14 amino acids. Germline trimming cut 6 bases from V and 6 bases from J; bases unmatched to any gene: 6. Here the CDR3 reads CASRSGQGYEKLFF. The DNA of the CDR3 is TGTGCCAGCAGATCCGGACAGGGCTATGAAAAACTGTTTTTT.

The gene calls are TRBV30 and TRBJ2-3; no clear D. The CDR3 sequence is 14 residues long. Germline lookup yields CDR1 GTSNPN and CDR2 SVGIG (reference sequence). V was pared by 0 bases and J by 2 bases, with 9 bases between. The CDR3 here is CAWSVSGLTDTQYF. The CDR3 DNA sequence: TGTGCCTGGAGTGTAAGTGGGCTCACAGATACGCAGTATTTT.

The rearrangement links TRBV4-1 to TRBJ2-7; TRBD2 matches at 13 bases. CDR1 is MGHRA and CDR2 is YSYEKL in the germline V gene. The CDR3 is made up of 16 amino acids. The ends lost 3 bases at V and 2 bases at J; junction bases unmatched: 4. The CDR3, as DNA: TGCGCCAGCAGCCAGGAGGGGACTAGCGGGACCTACGAGCAGTACTTC. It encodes CASSQEGTSGTYEQYF.

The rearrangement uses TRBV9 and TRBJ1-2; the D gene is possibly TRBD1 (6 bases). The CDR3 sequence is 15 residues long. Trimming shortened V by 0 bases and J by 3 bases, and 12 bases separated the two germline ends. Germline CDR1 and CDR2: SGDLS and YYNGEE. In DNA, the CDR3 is TGTGCCAGCAGCGTAGGGGGGCTAGGAGACTATGGCTACACCTTC. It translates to CASSVGGLGDYGYTF. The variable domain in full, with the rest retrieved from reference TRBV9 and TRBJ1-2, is DSGVTQTPKHLITATGQRVTLRCSPRSGDLSVYWYQQSLDQGLQFLIQYYNGEERAKGNILERFSAQQFPDLHSELNLSSLELGDSALYFCASSVGGLGDYGYTFGSGTRLTVV.

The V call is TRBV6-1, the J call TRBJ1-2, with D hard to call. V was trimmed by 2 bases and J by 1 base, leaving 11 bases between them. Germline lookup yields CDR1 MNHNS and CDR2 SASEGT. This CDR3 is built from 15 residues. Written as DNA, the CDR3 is TGTGCCAGCAGTGAACCAAGAACGGGTAACTATGGCTACACCTTC. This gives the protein CASSEPRTGNYGYTF.

In nucleotides, the CDR3 is TGTGCCAGCAGTTCCCCAACTAGCGTGTCCTCAGATACGCAGTATTTT. This codes for CASSSPTSVSSDTQYF. The chain recombines TRBV27 with TRBJ2-3; 7 positions agree with TRBD2. Germline assignment: CDR1 MNHEY and CDR2 SMNVEV (reference sequence). V dropped 4 bases and J dropped 4; count of bases not matched to a gene: 11. The length of the CDR3 is 16 residues.

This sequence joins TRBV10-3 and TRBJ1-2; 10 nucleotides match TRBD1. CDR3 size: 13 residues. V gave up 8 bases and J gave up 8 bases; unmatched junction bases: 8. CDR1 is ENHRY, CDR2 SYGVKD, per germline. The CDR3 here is CAIGPTGGRGYTF. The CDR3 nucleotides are TGTGCCATCGGACCGACAGGGGGCCGCGGCTACACCTTC.

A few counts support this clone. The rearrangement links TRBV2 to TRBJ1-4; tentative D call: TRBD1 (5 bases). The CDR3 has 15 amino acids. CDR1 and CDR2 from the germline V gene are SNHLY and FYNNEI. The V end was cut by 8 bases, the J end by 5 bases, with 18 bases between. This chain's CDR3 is CASGGTSSGNEKLFF. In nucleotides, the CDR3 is TGTGCCAGCGGGGGGACCTCATCGGGGAATGAAAAACTGTTTTTT.

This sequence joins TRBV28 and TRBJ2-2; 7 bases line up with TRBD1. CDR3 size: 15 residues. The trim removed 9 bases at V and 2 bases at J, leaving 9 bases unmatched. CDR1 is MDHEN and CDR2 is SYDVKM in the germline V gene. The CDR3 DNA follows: TGTGCCAGTCGCCCGGACAGGCGAAACACCGGGGAGCTGTTTTTT. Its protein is CASRPDRRNTGELFF.

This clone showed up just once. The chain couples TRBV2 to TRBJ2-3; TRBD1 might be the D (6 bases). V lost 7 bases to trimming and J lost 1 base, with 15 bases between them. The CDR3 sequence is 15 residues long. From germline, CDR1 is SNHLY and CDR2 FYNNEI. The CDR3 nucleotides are TGTGCCAGCAAAAAATTGGACAGCCGCACAGATACGCAGTATTTT. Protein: CASKKLDSRTDTQYF.

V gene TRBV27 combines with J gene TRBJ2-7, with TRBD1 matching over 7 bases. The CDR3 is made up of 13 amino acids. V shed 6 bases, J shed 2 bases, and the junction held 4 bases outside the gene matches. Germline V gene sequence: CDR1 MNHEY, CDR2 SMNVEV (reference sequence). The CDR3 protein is CASSLDRTYEQYF. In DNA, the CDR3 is TGTGCCAGCAGCCTGGACAGGACCTACGAGCAGTACTTC.

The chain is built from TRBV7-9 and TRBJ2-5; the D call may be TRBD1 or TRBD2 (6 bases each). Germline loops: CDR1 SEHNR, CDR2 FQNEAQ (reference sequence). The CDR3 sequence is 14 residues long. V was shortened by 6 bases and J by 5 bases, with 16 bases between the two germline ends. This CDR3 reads CASRYLRGQETQYF. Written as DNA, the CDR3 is TGTGCCAGCAGGTACCTTCGGGGGCAGGAGACCCAGTACTTC. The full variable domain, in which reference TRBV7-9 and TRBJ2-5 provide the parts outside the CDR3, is DTGVSQNPRHKITKRGQNVTFRCDPISEHNRLYWYRQTLGQGPEFLTYFQNEAQLEKSRLLSDRFSAERPKGSFSTLEIQRTEQGDSAMYLCASRYLRGQETQYFGPGTRLLVL.